This record looks at one T cell receptor (beta chain) sequence and its context. The data stem from a study of T cells expressing NK-cell markers. Study overall: All TCR beta repertoires analysed originated from sorted CD3+CD56+NKG2C+, CD3+CD56+NKG2C- and CD3+CD56-NKG2C+ T cells.

No DNA is given; TCRdb re-called the 5' RACE reads and lists each CDR3 protein once. Its clone listing holds under 500,000 distinct CDR3 sequences. This CDR3 spans 15 amino acids. Germline assignment: CDR1 SGHVS and CDR2 FNYEAQ. The rearrangement joins TRBV7-6 to TRBJ2-5; TCRdb reports TRBD1, a call that lacks DNA to check it against. The sample consisted of blood T cells: a sorted CD56 or NKG2C T cell subset, CD4+ or CD8+ T cells, or bulk PBMC T cells (not recorded which). This receptor was taken from a woman between 18 and 69 years old in good health. CDR3 amino acids: CASSQNRGGGETQYF.